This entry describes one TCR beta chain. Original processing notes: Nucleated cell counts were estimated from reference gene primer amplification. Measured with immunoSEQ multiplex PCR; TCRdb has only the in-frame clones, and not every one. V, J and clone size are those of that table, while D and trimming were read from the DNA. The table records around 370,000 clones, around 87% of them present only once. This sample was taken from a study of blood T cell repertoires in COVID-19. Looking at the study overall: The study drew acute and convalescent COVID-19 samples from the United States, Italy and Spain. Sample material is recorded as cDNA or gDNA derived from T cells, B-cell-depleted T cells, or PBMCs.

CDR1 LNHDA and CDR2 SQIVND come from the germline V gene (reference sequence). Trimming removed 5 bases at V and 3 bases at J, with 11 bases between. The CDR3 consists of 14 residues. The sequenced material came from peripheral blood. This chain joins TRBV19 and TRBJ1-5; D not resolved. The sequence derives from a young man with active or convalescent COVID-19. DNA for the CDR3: TGTGCCAGTAGTGGATCAGGTTTCAATCAGCCCCAGCATTTT. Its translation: CASSGSGFNQPQHF.